This T cell receptor beta chain was sequenced during a study of cytomegalovirus exposure and HLA in healthy donors. In the PCR, 60 Vbeta and 13 Jbeta primers were used. Repertoires were generated with immunoSEQ multiplex PCR, while TCRdb's copy carries only in-frame clones and drops some. In the table there are roughly 230,000 clones, approximately 91% of which are singletons. Germline CDR1 reads SGHTS; CDR2 reads YDEGEE. The CDR3 has 17 amino acids. V trimming: 4 bases; J trimming: 4 bases; junction bases outside the gene matches: 15. The study's findings and limits: Presence/absence analysis assumed near-uniform sequencing depth across donors. According to an earlier analysis, most TCR beta V segments yielded productive rearrangements about 90% or about 30% of the time. Immune exposure was documented only through CMV serostatus.

With regard to this clone: The target antigen is unknown.

The rearrangement links TRBV5-8 to TRBJ2-3; 7 bases map to TRBD1. The sample comprised PBMCs. The origin of this receptor is a girl aged 2-10 years in good health and CMV-seronegative. CDR3 sequence (DNA): TGTGCCAGCAGCCCGACTGGGACAGTTAGTCCCCCAGATACGCAGTATTTT. Protein sequence: CASSPTGTVSPPDTQYF. The entire variable domain, with the rest obtained from reference TRBV5-8 and TRBJ2-3, is as follows: EAGVTQSPTHLIKTRGQQATLRCSPISGHTSVYWYQQALGLGLQFLLWYDEGEERNRGNFPPRFSGRQFPNYSSELNVNALELEDSALYLCASSPTGTVSPPDTQYFGPGTRLTVL.